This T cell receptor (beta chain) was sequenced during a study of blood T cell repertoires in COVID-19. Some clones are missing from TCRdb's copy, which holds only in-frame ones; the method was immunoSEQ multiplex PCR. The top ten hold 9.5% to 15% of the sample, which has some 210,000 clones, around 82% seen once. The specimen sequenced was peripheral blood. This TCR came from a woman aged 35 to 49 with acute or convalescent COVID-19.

The chain's CDR3 is CASSESRPGTGEGVGEKLFF. The CDR3 DNA reads as TGCGCCAGCAGTGAGTCGCGGCCCGGGACAGGGGAAGGTGTTGGTGAAAAACTGTTTTTT. The chain uses TRBV10-2 and TRBJ1-4; 10 positions agree with TRBD1. V lost 0 bases to trimming and J lost 7 bases; unmatched junction nucleotides: 17. Germline V gene sequence: CDR1 WSHSY, CDR2 SAAADI. The length of the CDR3 is 20 residues.